The 6 T cell receptor beta chains reported below all come from one sample, sequenced in a study of blood T cell repertoires in COVID-19. Libraries were prepared by immunoSEQ multiplex PCR; TCRdb keeps only in-frame clonotypes and omits some of them. The sample holds roughly 100,000 clones; approximately 80% are singletons and the top ten take less than 20%. Source material: peripheral blood. Receptor source: a woman older than 75 with acute or convalescent COVID-19.

The rearrangement uses TRBV28 and TRBJ2-1; 8 bases are a match to TRBD2. The V and J ends lost 8 bases and 0 bases, in that order; junction bases with no gene match: 6. The CDR3 covers 15 residues. Germline values: CDR1 MDHEN, CDR2 SYDVKM. The CDR3 is CASFPSGPSYNEQFF. DNA of the CDR3: TGTGCCAGCTTTCCTAGCGGGCCCTCCTACAATGAGCAGTTCTTC.

CDR3 nucleotide sequence: TGCGCCAGCAGCTTGGGTAACTCGGATACGCAGTATTTT. It specifies CASSLGNSDTQYF. V usage is TRBV5-1 and J usage is TRBJ2-3; D gene ambiguous. V shed 0 bases and J shed 6 bases, with 8 bases lying between them. The CDR3 sequence is 13 residues long. The V gene's germline CDR1 is SGHRS and CDR2 YFSETQ.

This clone occurred once. This chain links TRBV18 with TRBJ2-2, with D possibly TRBD1 on 6 matching bases. The CDR3 spans 13 residues. The V end lost 6 bases, the J end lost 5 bases, and 10 bases lay between the germline ends. Germline-derived CDR1 and CDR2 are KGHSH and LQKENI. The CDR3 coding sequence is TGTGCCAGCTCGTCGGACAGAACCGGGGAGCTGTTTTTT. It is translated as CASSSDRTGELFF.

This clone has more than one count but fewer than ten. The chain joins TRBV12-3 or TRBV12-4 to TRBJ2-2, with D unclear. The CDR3 has 13 amino acids. Trimming removed 7 bases at V and 4 bases at J, with 10 bases between. CDR3 protein: CASNLTPTGELFF. The CDR3 nucleotides are TGTGCCAGCAACTTGACACCCACCGGGGAGCTGTTTTTT.

The chain employs TRBV28 and TRBJ2-1; maybe TRBD1 (5 bases). This CDR3 is built from 14 residues. Trimming pared 3 bases from V and 3 bases from J, leaving 9 bases between. Germline V gives CDR1 MDHEN, CDR2 SYDVKM. CDR3 residues: CASSFRVYYNEQFF. In nucleotides, the CDR3 is TGTGCCAGCAGTTTCAGGGTCTACTACAATGAGCAGTTCTTC.

The rearrangement uses TRBV5-1 and TRBJ2-1; no clear D gene. The CDR3 runs to 12 residues. The ends were cut back, 0 bases at V and 8 bases at J, with 6 bases in the middle. Germline lookup yields CDR1 SGHRS and CDR2 YFSETQ. CDR3 residues: CASSLVRDEQFF. The CDR3, as DNA: TGCGCCAGCAGCTTGGTTCGGGATGAGCAGTTCTTC.